These 26 T cell receptor beta chains originate from one sample sequenced in a study of blood T cell repertoires in COVID-19. Repertoires were generated with immunoSEQ multiplex PCR, while TCRdb's copy carries only in-frame clones and drops some. This table has around 16,000 clones, around nine tenths appearing once. The specimen was peripheral blood. These receptors came from a human donor in a cohort sampled during active COVID-19.

The chain combines TRBV6-1 with TRBJ1-5; the match to TRBD1 covers 10 bases. The CDR3 covers 16 residues. J lost 6 bases, V lost 3 bases, and 8 bases had no gene match. The germline V gene has CDR1 MNHNS and CDR2 SASEGT. CDR3 protein: CASSEIATGGTQPQHF. DNA for the CDR3: TGTGCCAGCAGTGAGATCGCGACAGGGGGCACTCAGCCCCAGCATTTT.

V gene TRBV5-5 combines with J gene TRBJ2-5, with 11 bases lining up with TRBD2. The CDR3 spans 17 residues. Germline V gene data show CDR1 as SGHKS and CDR2 as YYEKEE (reference sequence). V dropped 0 bases and J dropped 5; count of bases not matched to a gene: 9. CDR3 bases: TGTGCCAGCAGCTTGGGAACTAGCGGGGGTCTTGGGGAGACCCAGTACTTC. Translating gives CASSLGTSGGLGETQYF.

The chain has TRBV12-3 or TRBV12-4 and TRBJ2-7; D might be TRBD1 (5 bases). This CDR3 has 13 residues. Trimming took off 1 base at V and 4 bases at J, with 8 bases between the two ends. The CDR3 reads CASSLGRQYEQYF. In nucleotides, the CDR3 is TGTGCCAGCAGTTTAGGAAGACAGTACGAGCAGTACTTC.

The rearrangement links TRBV7-2 to TRBJ1-2; TRBD1 agrees at 9 bases. Germline V CDR1 and CDR2: SGHTA, FQGNSA. The CDR3 extends over 14 amino acids. V dropped 5 bases and J dropped 5; count of bases not matched to a gene: 6. CDR3 sequence (DNA): TGTGCCAGCAGCGCCACAGGGGGCGCGTATGGCTACACCTTC. Its protein is CASSATGGAYGYTF.

V gene TRBV19 combines with J gene TRBJ2-3; the match to TRBD1 covers 9 bases. Germline CDR1 reads LNHDA; CDR2 reads SQIVND (reference sequence). The V and J ends lost 7 bases and 4 bases, in that order; junction bases with no gene match: 3. The CDR3 is 13 residues long. In DNA, the CDR3 is TGTGCCAGTAAGGGACAGGGTGCAGATACGCAGTATTTT. Protein product: CASKGQGADTQYF.

In its sample, this clone was seen a few times. The V call is TRBV4-3, the J call TRBJ2-3; perhaps TRBD2 as D (5 bases). V dropped 0 bases and J dropped 2 bases, with 9 bases sitting between them. This CDR3 spans 15 amino acids. The germline V gene has CDR1 LGHNA and CDR2 YSLEER. The CDR3 region has the DNA TGCGCCAGCAGCCAAGACCGGAGGATCACAGATACGCAGTATTTT. Residues: CASSQDRRITDTQYF.

J is TRBJ1-4 and V is TRBV10-3; 7 bases map to TRBD1. The CDR3 contains 13 residues. Per germline, CDR1 ENHRY and CDR2 SYGVKD. V shed 10 bases, J shed 3 bases, and the junction held 5 bases outside the gene matches. The CDR3 here is CATRDRPNEKLFF. Written as DNA, the CDR3 is TGTGCCACTCGGGACAGACCTAATGAAAAACTGTTTTTT.

The chain links TRBV5-1 to TRBJ1-1, with D possibly being TRBD1 (5 bases). CDR3 size: 12 residues. CDR1 is SGHRS, CDR2 YFSETQ, per germline. V was trimmed by 9 bases and J by 8 bases, leaving 17 bases between them. CDR3: CATREGVGEAFF. In nucleotides, the CDR3 is TGCGCCACCCGAGAAGGGGTGGGCGAAGCTTTCTTT.

The rearrangement links TRBV5-1 to TRBJ1-5; 9 bases are shared with TRBD1. The CDR3 is 14 amino acids. CDR1 is SGHRS, CDR2 YFSETQ, per germline. The V segment lost 4 bases and the J segment 7 bases; nucleotides outside the gene matches: 6. The CDR3 here is CASSPGQGRQPQHF. In nucleotides, the CDR3 is TGCGCCAGCAGCCCAGGACAGGGGCGCCAGCCCCAGCATTTT.

V and J are TRBV12-3 or TRBV12-4 and TRBJ2-7, with D uncertain. The V end lost 6 bases, the J end lost 6 bases, and 9 bases lay between the germline ends. CDR3 size: 11 residues. CDR3 DNA: TGTGCCAGCAGCACGATCGGCGAGCAGTACTTC. It translates to CASSTIGEQYF.

The rearrangement links TRBV18 to TRBJ2-5; D is ambiguous. V dropped 1 base and J dropped 0 bases, with 6 bases sitting between them. CDR3 size: 14 residues. Germline V gene sequence: CDR1 KGHSH, CDR2 LQKENI. CDR3 amino acids: CASSPLPDQETQYF. CDR3 in DNA: TGTGCCAGCTCACCACTCCCAGACCAAGAGACCCAGTACTTC.

V is TRBV12-3 or TRBV12-4 and J is TRBJ1-1; D gene ambiguous. There are 13 residues in the CDR3. The V and J ends lost 3 bases and 3 bases respectively, with 8 bases between them. The CDR3 nucleotides are TGTGCCAGCAGTTTGGTACGAGACACTGAAGCTTTCTTT. It is translated as CASSLVRDTEAFF.

J is TRBJ2-7 and V is TRBV7-9; D possibly corresponds to TRBD1 (7 bases). There are 14 residues in the CDR3. Germline V lookup: CDR1 SEHNR, CDR2 FQNEAQ (reference sequence). Trimming cost V 3 bases and J 5 bases, with 14 bases left between them. The CDR3: CASSLDRRGDEQYF. The CDR3 nucleotides read TGTGCCAGCAGCTTGGACCGCAGGGGGGACGAGCAGTACTTC.

The chain links TRBV6-5 to TRBJ2-7; a weak D match, TRBD2 (6 bases). Germline assignment: CDR1 MNHEY and CDR2 SVGAGI. The ends were cut back, 2 bases at V and 7 bases at J, with 18 bases in the middle. The CDR3 runs to 15 residues. CDR3 region: CASSYGHTKGREQYF. The CDR3 nucleotides read TGTGCCAGCAGTTACGGCCACACCAAGGGGAGGGAGCAGTACTTC.

The chain links TRBV3-1 (or the pseudogene TRBV3-2) to TRBJ2-1; D unclear. CDR3 length equals 12 residues. Germline V lookup: CDR1 LGHDT, CDR2 YNNKEL (reference sequence). Trimming left V 4 bases short and J 7 bases short, with 8 bases between. The CDR3: CASSPQANEQFF. The CDR3 DNA reads as TGTGCCAGCAGCCCGCAAGCAAATGAGCAGTTCTTC.

Worth noting for this clone: The sample has other DNA sequences that encode this CDR3 too. V is TRBV29-1 and J is TRBJ2-1; 7 bases map to TRBD1. Germline CDR1 SQVTM, CDR2 ANQGSEA. There are 13 residues in the CDR3. With V trimmed by 7 bases and J by 1 base, 4 bases remained unmatched. The CDR3 DNA is TGCAGCGCTGGGGACAGTTCCTACAATGAGCAGTTCTTC. Amino acids: CSAGDSSYNEQFF.

This chain uses TRBV9 with TRBJ2-3; the match to TRBD2 covers 8 bases. The V gene end was trimmed by 7 bases and the J gene end by 5 bases; junction bases not matched to a gene: 12. The CDR3 consists of 15 residues. Looked up from germline, CDR1 is SGDLS and CDR2 is YYNGEE. The CDR3 region has the DNA TGTGCCAGCTCATTCGGGGAGCGGGGGAGAGATACGCAGTATTTT. Translation: CASSFGERGRDTQYF.

The rearrangement uses TRBV7-9 and TRBJ1-2; perhaps TRBD1 as D (5 bases). This CDR3 region has 16 residues. Trimming removed 2 bases from V and 8 bases from J, with 21 bases in between. Germline V gene sequence: CDR1 SEHNR, CDR2 FQNEAQ (reference sequence). This chain's CDR3 is CASSLTGERTSEGYTF. The CDR3 DNA reads TGTGCCAGCAGCTTAACGGGGGAGCGGACCTCGGAGGGCTACACCTTC.

This chain uses TRBV30 with TRBJ1-1, with 7 nucleotides matching TRBD1. The J segment lost 7 bases and the V segment lost 7 bases, leaving 21 bases of the junction unmatched. In germline, CDR1 is GTSNPN, CDR2 SVGIG (reference sequence). The CDR3 has 16 residues. The CDR3 nucleotides read TGTGCCTCCCCAATTCCGCCGGAGACAGGGCCCGGTGAAGCTTTCTTT. Translation: CASPIPPETGPGEAFF.

The V gene is TRBV7-9, the J gene TRBJ2-1; maybe TRBD2 (5 bases). The CDR3 sequence is 12 residues long. The V end was cut by 1 base, the J end by 9 bases, with 7 bases between. The germline V gene encodes CDR1 SEHNR and CDR2 FQNEAQ (reference sequence). CDR3 amino acids: CASSLGGLEQFF. Here the CDR3 DNA reads TGTGCCAGCAGCTTAGGCGGGCTTGAGCAGTTCTTC.

This rearrangement joins TRBV7-9 to TRBJ2-7; TRBD1 agrees at 7 bases. Trimming at V came to 5 bases and at J to 4 bases, leaving 8 bases not matched to a gene. Germline CDR1 is SEHNR and CDR2 is FQNEAQ (reference sequence). The CDR3 extends over 14 amino acids. CDR3 residues: CASSLGTAVYEQYF. In nucleotides, the CDR3 is TGTGCCAGCAGCCTAGGGACAGCAGTTTACGAGCAGTACTTC.

The J gene is TRBJ2-5, the V gene TRBV5-1; 13 nucleotides line up with TRBD2. Germline CDR1 is SGHRS and CDR2 is YFSETQ. V shed 4 bases and J 1 base; nucleotides not matched to a gene: 13. The CDR3 runs 19 residues. DNA of the CDR3: TGCGCCAGCAGCCAGGGACTAGCGGGGCCGCAGTTGGCCCAAGAGACCCAGTACTTC. Its protein is CASSQGLAGPQLAQETQYF.

The V call is TRBV6-5, the J call TRBJ1-6; 7 nucleotides match TRBD1. Germline V CDR1 and CDR2: MNHEY, SVGAGI. The CDR3 totals 14 residues. The V and J ends lost 6 bases and 8 bases, in that order; junction bases with no gene match: 7. The CDR3, as DNA: TGTGCCAGCAGCCGACAGGGTCAGGATTCACCCCTCCACTTT. Its translation is CASSRQGQDSPLHF.

This clone was observed a few times. The chain uses TRBV27 and TRBJ1-1; the D gene is possibly TRBD1 (5 bases). The V end was cut by 5 bases, the J end by 1 base, with 8 bases between. This CDR3 is 13 amino acids long. Germline CDR1 is MNHEY and CDR2 is SMNVEV (reference sequence). The CDR3, as DNA: TGTGCCAGCAGTGTGACAGCGAACACTGAAGCTTTCTTT. Translation gives CASSVTANTEAFF.

The rearrangement joins TRBV6-2 or TRBV6-3 to TRBJ2-7; 12 positions match TRBD1. Trimming removed 5 bases from V and 5 bases from J; junction bases left unmatched: 10. The CDR3 is made up of 16 amino acids. CDR1 is MNHEY and CDR2 is SVGEGT in the germline V gene. CDR3 in DNA: TGTGCCAGCAGTCCCCCGGGACAGGGGGCATCCAACGAGCAGTACTTC. Amino acid sequence: CASSPPGQGASNEQYF.

This chain links TRBV19 with TRBJ1-2; TRBD1 matches 8 bases. J gave up 2 bases and V 5 bases, and 10 bases lay outside the gene matches. CDR1 and CDR2 (germline): LNHDA, SQIVND (reference sequence). The CDR3 spans 16 residues. The chain's CDR3 is CASSPYWDRRNYGYTF. CDR3 sequence (DNA): TGTGCCAGTAGTCCGTATTGGGACAGGCGGAACTATGGCTACACCTTC.